Below are 25 T cell receptor beta chains sequenced from a single sample in a study of metastatic and nonmetastatic thyroid tumors. Using MiXCR, TCRdb re-called clones from the PCR reads. This table holds tens of thousands of clones, roughly 4% found once. All patients reached thyroid surgery having received no treatment beforehand. The sequenced sample consisted of blood. These receptors originate from a female donor with papillary thyroid cancer or a benign thyroid nodule (not recorded which). Some clones in this sample may be carry-over from other donors' samples.

This clone was seen at least ten times. The chain is built from TRBV7-9 and TRBJ2-7; 12 positions match TRBD1. V dropped 5 bases and J dropped 4; count of bases not matched to a gene: 6. Looked up from germline, CDR1 is SEHNR and CDR2 is FQNEAQ (reference sequence). The CDR3 extends over 15 amino acids. The CDR3 spells CASSPGTGGSYEQYF. CDR3 coding DNA: TGTGCCAGCAGCCCGGGGACAGGGGGCAGTTACGAGCAGTACTTC. Looking up the rest from reference TRBV7-9 and TRBJ2-7 gives the full variable domain: DTGVSQNPRHKITKRGQNVTFRCDPISEHNRLYWYRQTLGQGPEFLTYFQNEAQLEKSRLLSDRFSAERPKGSFSTLEIQRTEQGDSAMYLCASSPGTGGSYEQYFGPGTRLTVT.

This clone appeared many times. The CDR3: CASSFPSPNYGYTF. As DNA, the CDR3 is TGTGCCAGCAGTTTTCCGTCCCCTAACTATGGCTACACCTTC. V gene TRBV28 combines with J gene TRBJ1-2; D call uncertain. Trimming removed 3 bases from V and 0 bases from J, with 8 bases in between. The CDR3 covers 14 residues. Germline V gives CDR1 MDHEN, CDR2 SYDVKM.

This clone was recorded at least ten times. The chain combines TRBV6-1 with TRBJ1-2; 9 bases are shared with TRBD1. The CDR3 is 14 amino acids. Germline V gene sequence: CDR1 MNHNS, CDR2 SASEGT. V shed 6 bases, J shed 2 bases, and the junction held 4 bases outside the gene matches. CDR3 coding DNA: TGTGCCAGCAGAGATGACAGGGGGAACTATGGCTACACCTTC. Its protein product is CASRDDRGNYGYTF.

This clone was detected a few times. Other DNA sequences in the same sample also yield this CDR3. The genes are TRBV27 and TRBJ2-2; TRBD1 agrees at 7 bases. V trimming: 4 bases; J trimming: 0 bases; junction bases outside the gene matches: 5. CDR3 length: 16 amino acids. CDR1 and CDR2 from the germline V gene are MNHEY and SMNVEV (reference sequence). The DNA for the CDR3 is TGTGCCAGCAGTTATACCGGGACAGCGAACACCGGGGAGCTGTTTTTT. It translates to CASSYTGTANTGELFF.

This clone was detected many times. This rearrangement joins TRBV27 to TRBJ2-7, with 9 bases aligning to TRBD2. The germline CDR1 and CDR2 sequences are MNHEY and SMNVEV (reference sequence). CDR3 length equals 15 residues. V lost 2 bases, J lost 7 bases, and 9 bases stayed unmatched. In DNA, the CDR3 is TGTGCCAGCAGTTTACAACGCGGGAGGGCAAGTGAGCAGTACTTC. Protein product: CASSLQRGRASEQYF.

This chain joins TRBV19 and TRBJ2-6; 9 positions agree with TRBD1. This CDR3 has 17 amino acids. Trimming took 6 bases from V and 6 from J; bases not matched to a gene: 12. The germline V gene encodes CDR1 LNHDA and CDR2 SQIVND (reference sequence). CDR3 residues: CASRDTGGGSLANVLTF. CDR3 nucleotides: TGTGCCAGTAGAGATACAGGGGGCGGATCTTTGGCCAACGTCCTGACTTTC.

This clone was recorded a few times. This clone may be a read error of a much larger clone one base away. The rearrangement uses TRBV3-1 and TRBJ2-3, with D unclear. The CDR3 has 14 residues. V was trimmed by 7 bases and J by 5 bases, leaving 16 bases between them. Germline CDR1 and CDR2: LGHDT and YNNKEL (reference sequence). The CDR3 loop is CASMRSVVGDTQYF. The CDR3 nucleotides read TGTGCCAGCATGAGGTCCGTGGTAGGAGATACGCAGTATTTT.

This clone came up many times. The V call is TRBV12-3 or TRBV12-4, the J call TRBJ2-6; D unresolved. The V end lost 8 bases, the J end lost 0 bases, and 5 bases lay between the germline ends. This CDR3 is 13 amino acids long. Here the CDR3 DNA reads TGTGCCAGCGCGGTCTCTGGGGCCAACGTCCTGACTTTC. Translated: CASAVSGANVLTF.

This sequence joins TRBV5-1 and TRBJ1-2, with D possibly being TRBD1 (6 bases). This CDR3 region has 14 residues. Germline loops: CDR1 SGHRS, CDR2 YFSETQ. V lost 6 bases, J lost 4 bases, and 16 bases lay in between. Here the CDR3 DNA reads TGCGCCAGCAACGAAAGGGGGGGTGTCTATGGCTACACCTTC. Encoded protein: CASNERGGVYGYTF.

This clone was counted ten times or more. The rearrangement uses TRBV4-2 and TRBJ2-1; 7 bases are a match to TRBD2. J lost 0 bases, V lost 3 bases, and 5 bases had no gene match. The germline CDR1 and CDR2 sequences are LGHNA and YNFKEQ. The CDR3 consists of 16 residues. The CDR3 coding sequence is TGTGCCAGCAGCCAGGAGAGCGGGAACTCCTACAATGAGCAGTTCTTC. It yields the protein CASSQESGNSYNEQFF.

The table lists this clone with a few counts. The rearrangement joins TRBV19 to TRBJ2-2; D remains ambiguous. The germline CDR1 and CDR2 sequences are LNHDA and SQIVND (reference sequence). V lost 1 base to trimming and J lost 3 bases, with 6 bases between them. The CDR3 extends over 14 amino acids. This chain's CDR3 is CASSIVRHTGELFF. The DNA of the CDR3 is TGTGCCAGTAGTATAGTTCGGCACACCGGGGAGCTGTTTTTT.

This clone was recorded at least ten times. The chain is built from TRBV9 and TRBJ2-2; 11 nucleotides match TRBD2. Trimming cost V 4 bases and J 4 bases; bases outside gene matches: 9. From germline, CDR1 is SGDLS and CDR2 YYNGEE. This CDR3 is 17 amino acids long. CDR3 sequence: CASSPRGSGRVTGELFF. CDR3 sequence (DNA): TGTGCCAGCAGCCCCAGAGGTAGCGGGAGGGTCACCGGGGAGCTGTTTTTT.

This clone appeared many times. The chain employs TRBV7-9 and TRBJ1-2; 8 bases are shared with TRBD1. The CDR3 extends over 16 amino acids. The ends lost 2 bases at V and 2 bases at J; junction bases unmatched: 7. Germline lookup yields CDR1 SEHNR and CDR2 FQNEAQ (reference sequence). CDR3: CASSLSRRTGNYGYTF. CDR3 coding DNA: TGTGCCAGCAGCTTAAGCCGCCGGACAGGGAACTATGGCTACACCTTC.

This clone was seen many times. This rearrangement joins TRBV20-1 to TRBJ2-6; the match to TRBD2 covers 10 bases. V shed 0 bases and J 3 bases; nucleotides not matched to a gene: 5. Germline lookup yields CDR1 DFQATT and CDR2 SNEGSKA (reference sequence). There are 17 residues in the CDR3. CDR3 sequence: CSARDSTSGIGANVLTF. The CDR3 nucleotides read TGCAGTGCTAGAGATAGTACTAGCGGGATTGGGGCCAACGTCCTGACTTTC.

This clone was recorded at least ten times. The genes are TRBV5-1 and TRBJ1-1, with 7 nucleotides matching TRBD1. Germline values: CDR1 SGHRS, CDR2 YFSETQ. The CDR3 has 14 residues. V gave up 5 bases and J gave up 1 base; unmatched junction bases: 5. The CDR3 nucleotides read TGCGCCAGCAGGACAGGGTCGGGGAACACTGAAGCTTTCTTT. As protein: CASRTGSGNTEAFF.

This clone was counted ten times or more. The rearrangement joins TRBV7-8 to TRBJ2-5; D remains ambiguous. Trimming cost V 5 bases and J 2 bases, with 9 bases left between them. Germline V gene sequence: CDR1 SGHVS, CDR2 FQNEAQ. The CDR3 consists of 13 residues. The CDR3 here is CASSPPGQETQYF. The CDR3 DNA reads TGTGCCAGCAGCCCCCCCGGGCAAGAGACCCAGTACTTC.

This clone has more than one count but fewer than ten. V gene TRBV28 combines with J gene TRBJ1-3, with D perhaps TRBD1 (5 bases). From germline, CDR1 is MDHEN and CDR2 SYDVKM. There are 15 residues in the CDR3. V was trimmed by 7 bases and J by 0 bases, leaving 13 bases between them. The CDR3 is CASIGVWSSGNTIYF. CDR3 coding DNA: TGTGCCAGCATAGGGGTCTGGAGCTCTGGAAACACCATATATTTT.

This clone was counted ten times or more. This chain links TRBV27 with TRBJ1-6, with a tentative D call TRBD1 (6 bases). Germline V gene data show CDR1 as MNHEY and CDR2 as SMNVEV (reference sequence). This CDR3 has 16 residues. V was cut by 2 bases and J by 9 bases, with 17 bases left in between. Here the CDR3 DNA reads TGTGCCAGCAGTTTACTTACAGGGAAGGGGAGTTCACCCCTCCACTTT. Translated: CASSLLTGKGSSPLHF.

This clone was seen more than once but under ten times. A much larger clone differs from this one at a single base, so this may be a read error. V usage is TRBV9 and J usage is TRBJ2-3, with 7 bases lining up with TRBD2. Germline CDR1 SGDLS, CDR2 YYNGEE. This CDR3 contains 15 residues. In DNA, the CDR3 is TGTGCCAACAGCGTAGAAGGGGCGGGGGCAGATACGCAGTATTTT. This translates into CANSVEGAGADTQYF. Drawing the rest from reference TRBV9 and TRBJ2-3, the complete variable domain is DSGVTQTPKHLITATGQRVTLRCSPRSGDLSVYWYQQSLDQGLQFLIQYYNGEERAKGNILERFSAQQFPDLHSELNLSSLELGDSALYFCANSVEGAGADTQYFGPGTRLTVL.

Points on this clone: One base away lies a much larger clone, so this may be a sequencing read error. Other DNA sequences in the same sample also yield this CDR3. The CDR3 sequence: CASSFLAVNEQYF. DNA for the CDR3: TGTGCCAGCAGCTTCCTAGCGGTCAACGAGCAGTACTTC. V gene TRBV13 combines with J gene TRBJ2-7; TRBD2 aligns across 7 bases. The junction had 4 bases not matched to a gene; V was cut back by 3 bases and J by 5 bases. The CDR3 contains 13 residues. Germline V gives CDR1 PRHDT, CDR2 FYEKMQ (reference sequence). Based on the CDR3 plus reference TRBV13 and TRBJ2-7, the full variable domain is AAGVIQSPRHLIKEKRETATLKCYPIPRHDTVYWYQQGPGQDPQFLISFYEKMQSDKGSIPDRFSAQQFSDYHSELNMSSLELGDSALYFCASSFLAVNEQYFGPGTRLTVT.

V gene TRBV12-3 or TRBV12-4 combines with J gene TRBJ2-7; TRBD1 agrees at 9 bases. The trim removed 4 bases at V and 3 bases at J, leaving 13 bases unmatched. The CDR3 is made up of 17 amino acids. CDR3 coding DNA: TGTGCCAGCAGTTCTAACCCAGGACAGGGGACATTCTACGAGCAGTACTTC. It codes for CASSSNPGQGTFYEQYF.

The CDR3 nucleotides read TGTGCCAGCAGTGAAATCGAAGGGTCTGGCTCCTACGAGCAGTACTTC. This sequence encodes CASSEIEGSGSYEQYF. J is TRBJ2-7 and V is TRBV6-1; no clear D. The ends were cut back, 2 bases at V and 0 bases at J, with 14 bases in the middle. Germline CDR1 reads MNHNS; CDR2 reads SASEGT. This CDR3 has 16 amino acids.

A note on this clone: Just one base apart from a much larger clone, this may be a read error. V and J are TRBV24-1 and TRBJ2-4; 8 bases align to TRBD1. The CDR3 consists of 12 residues. Germline loops: CDR1 KGHDR, CDR2 SFDVKD. Germline trimming cut 8 bases from V and 12 bases from J; bases unmatched to any gene: 8. CDR3 bases: TGTGCCACCAACGCAGGGGGCCGCACTCAGTACTTC. Residues: CATNAGGRTQYF.

This clone was detected a few times. The J gene is TRBJ2-3, the V gene TRBV12-3 or TRBV12-4, with 14 bases that match TRBD2. The ends lost 6 bases at V and 4 bases at J; junction bases unmatched: 6. The CDR3 has 16 residues. Written as DNA, the CDR3 is TGTGCCAGCAGCTCCGGGACTAGCGGGAGTGCAGATACGCAGTATTTT. It codes for CASSSGTSGSADTQYF.

V usage is TRBV7-9 and J usage is TRBJ1-4, with D perhaps matching TRBD1 (6 bases). Deletions cut 2 bases from V and 5 bases from J, with 12 bases between. CDR1 is SEHNR and CDR2 is FQNEAQ in the germline V gene (reference sequence). The CDR3 loop spans 15 amino acids. CDR3 in amino acids: CASSLRQGSNEKLFF. Written as DNA, the CDR3 is TGTGCCAGCAGCTTAAGGCAGGGGAGCAATGAAAAACTGTTTTTT.